This T cell receptor (beta chain) was documented in a study of shared clonotypes between healthy human individuals. Overall study findings and caveats: Although depth was large, rarefaction showed that sequencing of the sorted subsets was incomplete.

The CDR3 spans 13 residues. The V end lost 3 bases, the J end lost 2 bases, and 7 bases lay between the germline ends. CDR1 is KGHSH, CDR2 LQKENI, per germline. Note on this clone: What it binds is not known. Other DNA variants within this sample encode the same CDR3.

The method was immunoSEQ multiplex PCR; TCRdb's version includes in-frame clones alone and lacks a portion of them. The sample gives approximately 1.5 million clones, around 98.5% of which show up once; approximately 0.4% is in the top ten. V usage is TRBV18 and J usage is TRBJ2-5; tentatively, D is TRBD2 (5 bases). Material: naive CD4+ T cells sorted from blood. Subset here: CD45RA+ positively selected. The receptor's source is a man aged 25-45 years in good health. The CDR3 coding sequence is TGTGCCAGCTCACCGGGCGGGCAAGAGACCCAGTACTTC. Protein product: CASSPGGQETQYF.